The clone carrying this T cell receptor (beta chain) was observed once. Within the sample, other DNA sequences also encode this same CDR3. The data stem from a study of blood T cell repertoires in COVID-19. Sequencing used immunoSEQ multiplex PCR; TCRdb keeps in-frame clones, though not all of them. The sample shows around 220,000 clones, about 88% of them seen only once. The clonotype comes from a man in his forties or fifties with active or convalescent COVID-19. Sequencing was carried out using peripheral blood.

CDR3 sequence (DNA): TGTGCCAGCAGCCTAGGTCGGGAAAAACTGTTTTTT. It yields the protein CASSLGREKLFF. The chain is built from TRBV12-3 or TRBV12-4 and TRBJ1-4; no reliable D call. The ends were cut back, 6 bases at V and 8 bases at J, with 10 bases in the middle. This CDR3 has 12 amino acids.